This is a list of T cell receptor beta chains from one sample in a study of radiation and T cells in renal cell carcinoma. Clones were read by immunoSEQ multiplex PCR, and TCRdb kept only the in-frame ones, dropping some. The sample lists 150,000 or so clones; 88% were seen once. The sample consisted of blood, taken from a patient whose treatment included radiotherapy and nephrectomy. The receptors here all came from a woman aged 65 to 85 with renal cell carcinoma. Both conserved end residues are trimmed from each CDR3. The order of the fields is D gene, clone size, V gene, J gene, CDR3 protein. A D gene is named only where the DNA matches it firmly. Clone size, where shown, is once, few, many, or a class for clones that have expanded.

.	.	TRBV2	TRBJ1-2	ASSARWGNPNYGYT
.	.	TRBV23-1	TRBJ1-5	ASSHRLTGSFNQPQH
.	.	TRBV10-3	TRBJ1-5	AISATESNQPQH
.	.	TRBV6-1	TRBJ1-3	ASSENWVRKN
TRBD1	.	TRBV7-2	TRBJ1-6	ASSPHRGNNSPLH
.	.	TRBV6-1	TRBJ1-6	ASSSSGDSPLH
TRBD2	.	TRBV28	TRBJ2-5	ASSGAGGLLETQY
.	.	TRBV4-1	TRBJ2-7	ASRLTDEVYEQY
.	.	TRBV28	TRBJ1-6	ASSFPGGPSPLH
.	.	TRBV18	TRBJ1-1	ASSPGRRAF
.	.	TRBV13	TRBJ1-6	ASRAGVDSPLH
TRBD1	.	TRBV10-3	TRBJ2-5	ASRRGTGEETQY
TRBD2	.	TRBV5-6	TRBJ2-5	ASSWSLAGGPLETQY
.	.	TRBV25-1	TRBJ2-1	ASSGGLWRGEGVEQF
.	.	TRBV12-5	TRBJ1-1	ASGADILGTEAF
.	.	TRBV11-2	TRBJ1-2	ASSLGNGYT
.	.	TRBV30	TRBJ2-6	AWSLTGANVLT
.	.	TRBV29-1	TRBJ2-6	SVALGSVGANVLT
.	.	TRBV29-1	TRBJ1-1	SVRTTTGTEAF
TRBD1	.	TRBV19	TRBJ1-5	ASTDTIKNRGGQPQH
TRBD1	.	TRBV5-4	TRBJ1-3	ASSLGGGTVSSGNTIY
.	.	TRBV5-6	TRBJ2-1	ASSLVDWSNEQF
TRBD1	.	TRBV6-1	TRBJ1-2	ASSRTGGYGYT
TRBD1	once	TRBV27	TRBJ1-6	ASSFEQGYSPLH
.	.	TRBV28	TRBJ1-2	ASSLGGGPHGYT
.	.	TRBV28	TRBJ1-5	ASNPPTGTNQPQH
.	few	TRBV7-3	TRBJ1-1	ASSLQVNTEAF
TRBD2	.	TRBV11-2	TRBJ2-7	ASSDLAGASYEQY
TRBD1	once	TRBV27	TRBJ2-2	ASSLLGQGVSGELF
.	.	TRBV6-5	TRBJ1-5	ASRLGPTDQPQH
.	once	TRBV7-9	TRBJ1-2	ASSLLNSNYGYT
TRBD2	.	TRBV5-4	TRBJ2-7	ASSLAGGSSYEQY
.	.	TRBV23-1	TRBJ1-5	ASSQSQGQPQH
.	.	TRBV11-2	TRBJ2-1	ASSLAQGYNEQF
.	.	TRBV12-5	TRBJ1-2	ASGLYLYGYT
.	few	TRBV7-6	TRBJ1-1	ASSLIAGSNTEAF
.	.	TRBV9	TRBJ1-1	ASSRGGNTEAF
TRBD1	.	TRBV9	TRBJ2-3	ASSFRGDTQY
TRBD1	.	TRBV9	TRBJ2-7	ASSVTGQTSYEQY
TRBD2	.	TRBV5-1	TRBJ2-7	ASSLELAGDYEQY
.	.	TRBV20-1	TRBJ2-5	SANGRETQY
.	.	TRBV5-1	TRBJ1-2	ASSLAQGAGQIYGYT
.	.	TRBV27	TRBJ1-2	ASSFGKAYGYT
.	.	TRBV6-5	TRBJ2-7	ASSPTGSYEQY
.	.	TRBV5-4	TRBJ1-1	ASSGPGAPPLDTEAF